The 17 T cell receptor beta chains below were found in one sample sequenced in a study of blood T cell repertoires in COVID-19. Assay used: immunoSEQ multiplex PCR; TCRdb lists only in-frame clones, some missing. This table holds 100,000 to 140,000 clones, 85% to 95% found once. The sample was peripheral blood. The receptors originated from a woman in her twenties or thirties with acute or convalescent COVID-19.

The V gene is TRBV28, the J gene TRBJ2-7; 7 nucleotides match TRBD1. The V segment lost 9 bases and the J segment 6 bases; nucleotides outside the gene matches: 11. Per the germline V gene, CDR1 is MDHEN and CDR2 is SYDVKM. The CDR3 extends over 13 amino acids. CDR3 sequence (DNA): TGTGCCAGTGGGAGATTACAGGGGCTCGAGCAGTACTTC. Amino acid sequence: CASGRLQGLEQYF.

V usage is TRBV12-3 or TRBV12-4 and J usage is TRBJ2-3, with TRBD2 matching 8 bases. J gave up 8 bases and V 10 bases, and 11 bases lay outside the gene matches. The length of the CDR3 is 13 residues. The CDR3: CATTFSGAGTQYF. In DNA, the CDR3 is TGTGCCACCACATTTAGCGGGGCCGGTACGCAGTATTTT.

The chain combines TRBV6-5 with TRBJ2-2; 9 nucleotides match TRBD2. The trim removed 7 bases at V and 6 bases at J, leaving 9 bases unmatched. CDR3 length: 15 amino acids. CDR1 is MNHEY, CDR2 SVGAGI, per germline. CDR3 in DNA: TGTGCCAGCATGCGGCTAGCGGGAACCCCCGGGGAGCTGTTTTTT. Translating gives CASMRLAGTPGELFF.

The rearrangement uses TRBV7-9 and TRBJ1-1; TRBD1 matches at 7 bases. Per the germline V gene, CDR1 is SEHNR and CDR2 is FQNEAQ (reference sequence). The CDR3 covers 12 residues. J lost 6 bases, V lost 5 bases, and 3 bases had no gene match. CDR3 sequence: CASSPTGAEAFF. CDR3 nucleotide sequence: TGTGCCAGCAGCCCAACAGGGGCTGAAGCTTTCTTT.

V is TRBV5-4 and J is TRBJ1-1; D remains unclear. The CDR3 sequence is 14 residues long. Per the germline V gene, CDR1 is SGHNT and CDR2 is YYREEE (reference sequence). V gave up 4 bases and J gave up 0 bases, with 10 bases separating them. The chain's CDR3 is CASSPGIMNTEAFF. CDR3 DNA: TGTGCCAGCAGCCCTGGCATCATGAACACTGAAGCTTTCTTT.

The V and J genes are TRBV5-1 and TRBJ1-4; D uncertain. CDR1 is SGHRS, CDR2 YFSETQ, per germline. The germline V and J ends were trimmed by 0 bases and 5 bases, with 11 bases remaining between them. The CDR3 length is 15 residues. Here the CDR3 reads CASSLGTLRNEKLFF. DNA for the CDR3: TGCGCCAGCAGCTTGGGAACGTTGAGGAATGAAAAACTGTTTTTT. Full variable domain (rest looked up from reference TRBV5-1 and TRBJ1-4): KAGVTQTPRYLIKTRGQQVTLSCSPISGHRSVSWYQQTPGQGLQFLFEYFSETQRNKGNFPGRFSGRQFSNSRSEMNVSTLELGDSALYLCASSLGTLRNEKLFFGSGTQLSVL.

The chain couples TRBV10-3 to TRBJ2-1, with 8 nucleotides matching TRBD2. CDR3 length: 15 residues. V trimming: 0 bases; J trimming: 5 bases; junction bases outside the gene matches: 3. Germline values: CDR1 ENHRY, CDR2 SYGVKD. CDR3 in DNA: TGTGCCATCAGTGAGTCGGGACTAGTCAACAATGAGCAGTTCTTC. Residues: CAISESGLVNNEQFF.

The rearrangement uses TRBV5-1 and TRBJ1-1, with TRBD1 identical over 7 bases. Germline V lookup: CDR1 SGHRS, CDR2 YFSETQ. Unmatched junction bases numbered 10, after V lost 4 bases and J lost 7 bases. CDR3 size: 14 residues. This CDR3 is CASSPQGGLSEAFF. DNA of the CDR3: TGCGCCAGCAGCCCCCAGGGGGGTCTCAGTGAAGCTTTCTTT.

The V and J genes are TRBV9 and TRBJ2-2, with a tentative D call TRBD1 (5 bases). The CDR3 spans 14 residues. Trimming removed 4 bases from V and 2 bases from J, with 9 bases in between. Germline V gene sequence: CDR1 SGDLS, CDR2 YYNGEE. The CDR3 region has the DNA TGTGCCAGCAGCTCGGACACTAACACCGGGGAGCTGTTTTTT. Translating gives CASSSDTNTGELFF.

V gene TRBV28 combines with J gene TRBJ1-3; D is perhaps TRBD1 (5 bases). The germline V gene encodes CDR1 MDHEN and CDR2 SYDVKM. V was cut by 7 bases and J by 0 bases, with 13 bases left in between. This CDR3 region has 15 residues. The CDR3 is CASTFGGYSGNTIYF. In nucleotides, the CDR3 is TGTGCCAGCACCTTTGGGGGGTACTCTGGAAACACCATATATTTT.

The V gene is TRBV6-5, the J gene TRBJ1-1; D remains unclear. The CDR3 runs 15 residues. Germline CDR1 MNHEY, CDR2 SVGAGI. Trimming pared 0 bases from V and 1 base from J, leaving 9 bases between. The CDR3 sequence is CASSYSGGSNTEAFF. In DNA form, the CDR3 reads TGTGCCAGCAGTTACTCCGGCGGTTCGAACACTGAAGCTTTCTTT.

The V gene is TRBV9, the J gene TRBJ1-3, with D possibly matching TRBD1 (5 bases). The CDR3 loop spans 16 amino acids. The germline CDR1 and CDR2 sequences are SGDLS and YYNGEE. Trimming removed 4 bases from V and 0 bases from J, with 14 bases in between. This CDR3 is CASSQRRASSGNTIYF. The DNA of the CDR3 is TGTGCCAGCAGCCAGCGCAGGGCATCCTCTGGAAACACCATATATTTT. The whole variable domain, filled in from reference TRBV9 and TRBJ1-3, reads DSGVTQTPKHLITATGQRVTLRCSPRSGDLSVYWYQQSLDQGLQFLIQYYNGEERAKGNILERFSAQQFPDLHSELNLSSLELGDSALYFCASSQRRASSGNTIYFGEGSWLTVV.

The chain is built from TRBV6-1 and TRBJ1-2, with TRBD1 as a possible D gene (6 bases). V was shortened by 3 bases and J by 3 bases, with 26 bases between the two germline ends. The germline V gene has CDR1 MNHNS and CDR2 SASEGT. CDR3 size: 19 residues. The CDR3 protein is CASSDTQGFFSLGHYGYTF. The CDR3 DNA reads TGTGCCAGCAGTGATACACAGGGATTCTTTTCCCTGGGGCACTATGGCTACACCTTC.

The chain carries TRBV7-9 and TRBJ1-6; D may be TRBD1 (6 bases). The germline V gene has CDR1 SEHNR and CDR2 FQNEAQ (reference sequence). The CDR3 loop spans 15 amino acids. The V gene lost 2 bases and the J gene lost 12 bases, with 17 bases spanning the gap. The CDR3 sequence is CASSLSGDNFLPLHF. CDR3 DNA sequence: TGTGCCAGCAGCTTAAGTGGGGACAACTTTTTACCCCTCCACTTT.

The chain is built from TRBV2 and TRBJ1-3; D may be TRBD1 (5 bases). Trimming removed 7 bases from V and 1 base from J, with 14 bases in between. The V gene's germline CDR1 is SNHLY and CDR2 FYNNEI. This CDR3 has 15 residues. DNA of the CDR3: TGTGCCAGCATCGGTAGGGGACTATCTGGAAACACCATATATTTT. It is translated as CASIGRGLSGNTIYF.

CDR3 nucleotides: TGCGCCAGCAGCTTGAGCGGGGGGGCCTGGGAGCAGTTCTTC. This codes for CASSLSGGAWEQFF. The chain has TRBV5-1 and TRBJ2-1, with 10 bases lining up with TRBD2. Germline CDR1 is SGHRS and CDR2 is YFSETQ. The CDR3 contains 14 residues. V dropped 1 base and J dropped 10; count of bases not matched to a gene: 5.

The chain has TRBV29-1 and TRBJ1-1; TRBD1 is a possible D gene (5 bases). The CDR3 consists of 13 residues. Trimming removed 4 bases at V and 3 bases at J, with 12 bases between. CDR1 SQVTM and CDR2 ANQGSEA come from the germline V gene. The DNA for the CDR3 is TGCAGCGTTGTACCAGGGAGGGACACTGAAGCTTTCTTT. Its translation is CSVVPGRDTEAFF.